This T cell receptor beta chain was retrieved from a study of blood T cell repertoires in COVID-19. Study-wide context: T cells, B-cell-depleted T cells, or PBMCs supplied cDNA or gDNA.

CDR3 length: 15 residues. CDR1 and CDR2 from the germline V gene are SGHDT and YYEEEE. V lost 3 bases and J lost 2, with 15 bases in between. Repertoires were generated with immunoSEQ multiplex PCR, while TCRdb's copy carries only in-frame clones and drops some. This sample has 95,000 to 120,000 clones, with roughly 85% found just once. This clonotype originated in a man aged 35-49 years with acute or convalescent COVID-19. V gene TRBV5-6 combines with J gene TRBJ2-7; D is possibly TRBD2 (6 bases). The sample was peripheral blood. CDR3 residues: CASSSNGGSTYEQYF. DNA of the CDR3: TGTGCCAGCAGCTCTAACGGGGGATCGACCTACGAGCAGTACTTC.